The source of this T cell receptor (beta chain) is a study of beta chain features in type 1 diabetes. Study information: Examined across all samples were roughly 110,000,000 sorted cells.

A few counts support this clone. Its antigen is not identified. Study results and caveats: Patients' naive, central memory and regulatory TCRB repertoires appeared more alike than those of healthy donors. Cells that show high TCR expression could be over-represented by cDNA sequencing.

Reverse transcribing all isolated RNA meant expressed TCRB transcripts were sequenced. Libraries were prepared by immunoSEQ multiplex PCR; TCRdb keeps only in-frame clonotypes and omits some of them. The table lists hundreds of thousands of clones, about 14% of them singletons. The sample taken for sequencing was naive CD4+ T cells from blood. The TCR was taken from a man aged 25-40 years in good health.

CDR3 loop: CSGSGFVTEAFF. In DNA form, the CDR3 reads TGCAGCGGCTCAGGGTTTGTTACTGAAGCTTTCTTT. The chain couples TRBV29-1 to TRBJ1-1, with D tentatively TRBD1 (5 bases). Trimming stripped 7 bases from V and 5 bases from J, with 14 bases between. Germline V lookup: CDR1 SQVTM, CDR2 ANQGSEA. This CDR3 comprises 12 residues.